The 18 T cell receptor beta chains below come from one sample, sequenced in a study of PD-L1 blockade in urothelial cancer. The time point denotes: pretreatment peripheral blood. Profiled with immunoSEQ multiplex PCR; TCRdb holds only in-frame clones, not every one. The sample shows about 50,000 clones, about 80% of them seen only once. Sequenced material: PBMCs, taken around atezolizumab (anti-PD-L1) treatment. The receptor source for this set is a man in his sixties or seventies with urothelial cancer.

This chain connects TRBV7-2 to TRBJ1-1, with D maybe TRBD1 (5 bases). The CDR3 covers 16 residues. Trimming removed 1 base at V and 0 bases at J, with 12 bases between. Per germline, CDR1 SGHTA and CDR2 FQGNSA. The CDR3 spells CASSLGVGGVNTEAFF. The CDR3 DNA follows: TGTGCCAGCAGCTTAGGCGTAGGAGGGGTGAACACTGAAGCTTTCTTT.

This clone has more than one count but fewer than ten. The chain recombines TRBV5-5 with TRBJ1-2; TRBD1 matches 7 bases. V lost 3 bases, J lost 8 bases, and 10 bases stayed unmatched. Germline lookup yields CDR1 SGHKS and CDR2 YYEKEE (reference sequence). This CDR3 comprises 14 residues. The chain's CDR3 is CASSYGTVLGGYTF. In nucleotides, the CDR3 is TGTGCCAGCAGCTACGGGACAGTTCTTGGAGGCTACACCTTC.

The chain joins TRBV7-3 to TRBJ2-2, with unresolved D. This CDR3 has 13 residues. Germline assignment: CDR1 SGHTA and CDR2 FQGTGA. The V end lost 5 bases, the J end lost 4 bases, and 8 bases lay between the germline ends. CDR3 residues: CASSPRRTGELFF. CDR3 DNA: TGTGCCAGCAGCCCTCGTCGCACCGGGGAGCTGTTTTTT.

V is TRBV7-9 and J is TRBJ2-1; TRBD2 aligns across 7 bases. Looked up from germline, CDR1 is SEHNR and CDR2 is FQNEAQ (reference sequence). J was trimmed by 7 bases and V by 5 bases; bases with no gene match: 17. The length of the CDR3 is 17 residues. CDR3 coding DNA: TGTGCCAGCAGCCCCCAGGGTTGGTGGGAGGGCCCAAATGAGCAGTTCTTC. Translated, it gives CASSPQGWWEGPNEQFF.

As DNA, the CDR3 is TGTGCCAGCAGCTTAGGGGCAGGGCAGGGTGGCGAGCAGTACTTC. Translated: CASSLGAGQGGEQYF. The chain carries TRBV7-8 and TRBJ2-7, with a tentative D call TRBD1 (5 bases). CDR1 SGHVS and CDR2 FQNEAQ come from the germline V gene. CDR3 length: 15 residues. V lost 1 base, J lost 6 bases, and 16 bases lay in between.

The rearrangement links TRBV6-5 to TRBJ1-1; a possible D gene is TRBD1 (6 bases). The ends were cut back, 7 bases at V and 1 base at J, with 19 bases in the middle. The CDR3 covers 16 residues. The germline V gene has CDR1 MNHEY and CDR2 SVGAGI. The DNA of the CDR3 is TGTGCCAGCACCTACTCCAGGGACACCTCGAACACTGAAGCTTTCTTT. Its translation is CASTYSRDTSNTEAFF.

The V and J genes are TRBV5-4 and TRBJ1-2, with 11 bases lining up with TRBD1. This CDR3 has 15 residues. The ends lost 4 bases at V and 8 bases at J; junction bases unmatched: 10. Per germline, CDR1 SGHNT and CDR2 YYREEE (reference sequence). CDR3 loop: CASSRPGQGEGGYTF. For the CDR3, the DNA is TGTGCCAGCAGCCGACCGGGACAGGGGGAAGGGGGCTACACCTTC.

The rearrangement uses TRBV7-3 and TRBJ1-2; TRBD1 aligns across 9 bases. The CDR3 has 14 amino acids. Per the germline V gene, CDR1 is SGHTA and CDR2 is FQGTGA. After removal of 5 bases from V and 7 bases from J, the junction contained 8 bases not matched to a gene. The CDR3 sequence: CASSPTGTGSGYTF. The CDR3, as DNA: TGTGCCAGCAGCCCAACCGGGACAGGGAGTGGCTACACCTTC.

The J gene is TRBJ2-5, the V gene TRBV5-6; 7 bases match TRBD1. The CDR3 consists of 13 residues. Per germline, CDR1 SGHDT and CDR2 YYEEEE. V was clipped by 3 bases and J by 7 bases; unmatched bases: 6. CDR3 nucleotide sequence: TGTGCCAGCAGCTCCCGGGACAGAGGGACCCAGTACTTC. As protein: CASSSRDRGTQYF. The variable domain in full, completed from reference TRBV5-6 and TRBJ2-5, reads DAGVTQSPTHLIKTRGQQVTLRCSPKSGHDTVSWYQQALGQGPQFIFQYYEEEERQRGNFPDRFSGHQFPNYSSELNVNALLLGDSALYLCASSSRDRGTQYFGPGTRLLVL.

The genes are TRBV6-4 and TRBJ2-7; D gene unclear. V was cut by 3 bases and J by 7 bases, with 13 bases left in between. The CDR3 runs to 13 residues. Per the germline V gene, CDR1 is MRHNA and CDR2 is SNTAGT. The CDR3 DNA sequence: TGTGCCAGCAGTGATGAGTTGTCGGGTGAGCAGTACTTC. Amino acids: CASSDELSGEQYF.

The DNA for the CDR3 is TGTGCCAGCAGCATTCCAGGGGGCGTGAACGAGCAGTACTTC. Translating gives CASSIPGGVNEQYF. The rearrangement uses TRBV28 and TRBJ2-7, with 8 positions matching TRBD1. The V gene end was trimmed by 6 bases and the J gene end by 5 bases; junction bases not matched to a gene: 9. This CDR3 comprises 14 residues. CDR1 MDHEN and CDR2 SYDVKM come from the germline V gene.

The V gene is TRBV16, the J gene TRBJ1-2; 8 bases are a match to TRBD1. The V and J ends lost 0 bases and 6 bases, in that order; junction bases with no gene match: 3. The germline V gene has CDR1 KGHSY and CDR2 FQNENV. The CDR3 contains 14 residues. The CDR3: CASSQSTGVDGYTF. The CDR3 nucleotides are TGTGCCAGCAGCCAATCGACAGGGGTTGATGGCTACACCTTC.

This rearrangement joins TRBV7-2 to TRBJ1-5; TRBD1 agrees at 7 bases. This CDR3 is 18 amino acids long. The germline V gene has CDR1 SGHTA and CDR2 FQGNSA. The V and J ends lost 2 bases and 2 bases, in that order; junction bases with no gene match: 12. CDR3 amino acids: CASSLRPPGGYGNQPQHF. For the CDR3, the DNA is TGTGCCAGCAGCTTACGGCCTCCAGGGGGATACGGCAATCAGCCCCAGCATTTT.

This chain connects TRBV28 to TRBJ1-5; the match to TRBD1 covers 9 bases. Germline V lookup: CDR1 MDHEN, CDR2 SYDVKM. The junction had 12 bases not matched to a gene; V was cut back by 6 bases and J by 6 bases. This CDR3 is 16 amino acids long. CDR3 in amino acids: CASRAIRQGGGQPQHF. The CDR3 DNA reads TGTGCCAGCAGGGCCATCCGACAGGGGGGTGGTCAGCCCCAGCATTTT. Together with reference TRBV28 and TRBJ1-5, the CDR3 gives the full variable domain: DVKVTQSSRYLVKRTGEKVFLECVQDMDHENMFWYRQDPGLGLRLIYFSYDVKMKEKGDIPEGYSVSREKKERFSLILESASTNQTSMYLCASRAIRQGGGQPQHFGDGTRLSIL.

V gene TRBV5-4 combines with J gene TRBJ2-2, with 14 positions matching TRBD2. This CDR3 has 16 amino acids. CDR1 is SGHNT and CDR2 is YYREEE in the germline V gene (reference sequence). The ends lost 4 bases at V and 5 bases at J; junction bases unmatched: 4. The CDR3 DNA follows: TGTGCCAGCAGCCCCGGGACTAGCGGGGGAACCGGGGAGCTGTTTTTT. Its protein is CASSPGTSGGTGELFF.

The chain couples TRBV28 to TRBJ1-1; 8 bases are shared with TRBD1. This CDR3 has 14 amino acids. CDR1 MDHEN and CDR2 SYDVKM come from the germline V gene. The trim removed 5 bases at V and 5 bases at J, leaving 7 bases unmatched. The CDR3: CASSPGQGRTEAFF. CDR3 coding DNA: TGTGCCAGCAGTCCCGGACAGGGAAGGACTGAAGCTTTCTTT.

J is TRBJ1-2 and V is TRBV20-1, with a weak D call TRBD1 (5 bases). Germline lookup yields CDR1 DFQATT and CDR2 SNEGSKA (reference sequence). V was shortened by 6 bases and J by 7 bases, with 12 bases between the two germline ends. The CDR3 contains 11 residues. DNA of the CDR3: TGCAGTGCCCCCTTTGGGGCTGGCTACACCTTC. Translation gives CSAPFGAGYTF.

The chain is built from TRBV7-6 and TRBJ2-3; TRBD2 agrees at 11 bases. Germline CDR1 SGHVS, CDR2 FNYEAQ. Trimming at V came to 4 bases and at J to 0 bases, leaving 3 bases not matched to a gene. The CDR3 loop spans 16 amino acids. The CDR3 sequence: CASSSLAGVSTDTQYF. The CDR3, as DNA: TGTGCCAGCAGCTCACTAGCGGGAGTAAGCACAGATACGCAGTATTTT.